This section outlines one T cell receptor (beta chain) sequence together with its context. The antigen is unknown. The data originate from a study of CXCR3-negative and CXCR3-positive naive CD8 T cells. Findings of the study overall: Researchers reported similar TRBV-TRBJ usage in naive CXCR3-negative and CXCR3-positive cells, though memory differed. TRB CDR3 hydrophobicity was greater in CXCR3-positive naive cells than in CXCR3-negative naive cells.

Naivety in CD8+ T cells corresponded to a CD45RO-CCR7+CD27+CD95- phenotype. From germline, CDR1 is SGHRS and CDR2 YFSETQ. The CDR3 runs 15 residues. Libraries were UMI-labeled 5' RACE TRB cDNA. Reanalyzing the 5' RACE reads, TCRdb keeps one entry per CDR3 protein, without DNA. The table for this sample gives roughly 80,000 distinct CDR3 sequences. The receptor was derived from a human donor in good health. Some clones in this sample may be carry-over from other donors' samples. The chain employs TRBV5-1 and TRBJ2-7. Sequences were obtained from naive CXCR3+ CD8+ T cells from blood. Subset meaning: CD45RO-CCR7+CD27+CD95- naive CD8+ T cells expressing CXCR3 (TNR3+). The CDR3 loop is CASSSDLYSSYEPYF.